One sample yielded the 22 T cell receptor beta chains listed below, sequenced in a study of cytomegalovirus exposure and HLA in healthy donors. The table came from immunoSEQ multiplex PCR; TCRdb's copy has only in-frame clones and leaves some out. The sample includes about 110,000 clones, about 90% of them seen just once. Material: PBMCs. The receptors derive from a young woman in good health and CMV-seronegative.

This chain connects TRBV6-5 to TRBJ1-1; no clear D. The V end lost 4 bases, the J end lost 7 bases, and 13 bases lay between the germline ends. The CDR3 has 13 amino acids. CDR1 is MNHEY and CDR2 is SVGAGI in the germline V gene. This CDR3 reads CASSFTPDNEAFF. Here the CDR3 DNA reads TGTGCCAGCAGTTTTACACCAGATAATGAAGCTTTCTTT.

V and J are TRBV15 and TRBJ2-4; 8 nucleotides match TRBD2. V lost 0 bases to trimming and J lost 8 bases; unmatched junction nucleotides: 9. The CDR3 is made up of 16 amino acids. Germline CDR1 LNHNV, CDR2 YYDKDF (reference sequence). The CDR3 spells CATSRERRGAGDIQYF. The CDR3 DNA follows: TGTGCCACCAGCAGAGAAAGGCGGGGGGCGGGGGACATTCAGTACTTC.

The chain joins TRBV4-1 to TRBJ2-4; 8 bases agree with TRBD1. V dropped 1 base and J dropped 4; count of bases not matched to a gene: 3. Germline V gene lookup returns CDR1 MGHRA and CDR2 YSYEKL. The CDR3 loop spans 15 amino acids. The CDR3 nucleotides are TGCGCCAGCAGCCAAGTAACAGGGGGAAAAAACATTCAGTACTTC. Its protein product is CASSQVTGGKNIQYF.

The rearrangement uses TRBV4-3 and TRBJ1-2, with a weak D call TRBD1 (5 bases). This CDR3 comprises 14 residues. CDR1 is LGHNA, CDR2 YSLEER, per germline. The V end was cut by 1 base, the J end by 5 bases, with 11 bases between. CDR3 sequence: CASSQARRGYGYTF. CDR3 in DNA: TGCGCCAGCAGCCAAGCCAGACGGGGGTATGGCTACACCTTC.

The chain carries TRBV9 and TRBJ2-7, with 10 bases lining up with TRBD1. J lost 4 bases, V lost 3 bases, and 16 bases had no gene match. Germline-derived CDR1 and CDR2 are SGDLS and YYNGEE. This CDR3 has 18 amino acids. The CDR3 DNA is TGTGCCAGCAGCGCCCGGGACAGGGGCCCGACGGGCGGTTACGAGCAGTACTTC. Its translation: CASSARDRGPTGGYEQYF.

This rearrangement joins TRBV7-3 to TRBJ2-1; tentative D call: TRBD2 (6 bases). CDR1 SGHTA and CDR2 FQGTGA come from the germline V gene. V was shortened by 2 bases and J by 5 bases, with 13 bases between the two germline ends. The length of the CDR3 is 15 residues. CDR3 residues: CASSLPGTGNNEQFF. CDR3 in DNA: TGTGCCAGCAGCTTACCCGGGACTGGCAACAATGAGCAGTTCTTC.

The CDR3 nucleotides read TGTGCCAGCAGCGGGGGGACTAGCGGCACAGATACGCAGTATTTT. Translated: CASSGGTSGTDTQYF. This rearrangement joins TRBV9 to TRBJ2-3; 10 nucleotides line up with TRBD2. This CDR3 has 15 amino acids. Germline CDR1 SGDLS, CDR2 YYNGEE. Trimming took 3 bases from V and 1 from J; bases not matched to a gene: 2.

This chain joins TRBV14 and TRBJ1-3; no firm D call. Germline assignment: CDR1 SGHDN and CDR2 FVKESK. V lost 0 bases and J lost 4, with 7 bases in between. CDR3 length equals 14 residues. CDR3 in amino acids: CASSQELAGNTIYF. CDR3 DNA sequence: TGTGCCAGCAGCCAAGAACTTGCCGGAAACACCATATATTTT.

The chain recombines TRBV9 with TRBJ2-1; D gene unclear. Germline-derived CDR1 and CDR2 are SGDLS and YYNGEE. The CDR3 length is 14 residues. V lost 0 bases and J 7 bases, leaving 11 bases between the germline ends. CDR3 DNA: TGTGCCAGCAGCGTAGGTCCAGATTTAAATGAGCAGTTCTTC. It yields the protein CASSVGPDLNEQFF. The full variable domain, with the rest looked up from reference TRBV9 and TRBJ2-1, is DSGVTQTPKHLITATGQRVTLRCSPRSGDLSVYWYQQSLDQGLQFLIQYYNGEERAKGNILERFSAQQFPDLHSELNLSSLELGDSALYFCASSVGPDLNEQFFGPGTRLTVL.

This chain connects TRBV30 to TRBJ2-5; perhaps TRBD2 as D (5 bases). The CDR3 length is 11 residues. Trimming took off 3 bases at V and 4 bases at J, with 6 bases between the two ends. Germline V gives CDR1 GTSNPN, CDR2 SVGIG (reference sequence). For the CDR3, the DNA is TGTGCCTGGAGCGGAGGAGAGACCCAGTACTTC. Translated, it gives CAWSGGETQYF.

V is TRBV2 and J is TRBJ2-7; the D gene is possibly TRBD1 (7 bases). This CDR3 has 18 residues. Germline lookup yields CDR1 SNHLY and CDR2 FYNNEI. V lost 0 bases and J 2 bases, leaving 20 bases between the germline ends. CDR3 DNA: TGTGCCAGCAGTGAAGCAAGGCGGGACAGACAACGGCCCTACGAGCAGTACTTC. Translated: CASSEARRDRQRPYEQYF.

This sequence joins TRBV5-6 and TRBJ1-2; 9 nucleotides line up with TRBD1. Germline CDR1 and CDR2: SGHDT and YYEEEE. The CDR3 is 17 amino acids. V lost 0 bases and J lost 3; bases outside the gene matches: 9. This CDR3 is CASSLGTGALFDYGYTF. As DNA, the CDR3 is TGTGCCAGCAGCTTGGGGACAGGGGCGCTCTTTGACTATGGCTACACCTTC.

A single count supports this clone. V gene TRBV7-2 combines with J gene TRBJ1-3, with 8 bases aligning to TRBD1. V shed 5 bases, J shed 2 bases, and the junction held 8 bases outside the gene matches. This CDR3 has 16 residues. CDR1 and CDR2 (germline): SGHTA, FQGNSA. The CDR3 loop reads CASSAHPTGAGNTIYF. The CDR3 DNA follows: TGTGCCAGCAGCGCACACCCGACAGGGGCTGGAAACACCATATATTTT.

CDR3 region: CASSLGGYDYGYTF. CDR3 nucleotide sequence: TGTGCCAGCAGTCTAGGGGGATACGACTATGGCTACACCTTC. The chain recombines TRBV28 with TRBJ1-2; a possible D gene is TRBD1 (6 bases). The CDR3 extends over 14 amino acids. V lost 5 bases and J 3 bases, leaving 13 bases between the germline ends. Germline V gene lookup returns CDR1 MDHEN and CDR2 SYDVKM.

This chain links TRBV4-2 with TRBJ2-7; D unresolved. The CDR3 is 12 residues long. Germline V lookup: CDR1 LGHNA, CDR2 YNFKEQ. The V end lost 0 bases, the J end lost 3 bases, and 3 bases lay between the germline ends. The CDR3 loop is CASSQDSYEQYF. The CDR3, as DNA: TGTGCCAGCAGCCAAGATAGCTACGAGCAGTACTTC.

The J gene is TRBJ1-1, the V gene TRBV7-9; 7 nucleotides line up with TRBD1. The CDR3 spans 13 residues. From germline, CDR1 is SEHNR and CDR2 FQNEAQ (reference sequence). Germline trimming cut 6 bases from V and 6 bases from J; bases unmatched to any gene: 7. The CDR3 nucleotides read TGTGCCAGCAGATACGCGCAGGGGGCTGAAGCTTTCTTT. It specifies CASRYAQGAEAFF. Using reference TRBV7-9 and TRBJ1-1 for the parts outside the CDR3, the full variable domain is DTGVSQNPRHKITKRGQNVTFRCDPISEHNRLYWYRQTLGQGPEFLTYFQNEAQLEKSRLLSDRFSAERPKGSFSTLEIQRTEQGDSAMYLCASRYAQGAEAFFGQGTRLTVV.

This rearrangement joins TRBV6-5 to TRBJ2-2; 9 positions match TRBD1. Germline trimming cut 3 bases from V and 3 bases from J; bases unmatched to any gene: 2. Germline V CDR1 and CDR2: MNHEY, SVGAGI. The CDR3 runs 15 residues. The CDR3 DNA follows: TGTGCCAGCAGTTATCGGACAGGGGACACCGGGGAGCTGTTTTTT. This codes for CASSYRTGDTGELFF.

Worth noting for this clone: Relative to the germline gene, one junction end is altered; a read error may explain this. J is TRBJ2-1 and V is TRBV6-1, with 8 nucleotides matching TRBD1. Germline V gene data show CDR1 as MNHNS and CDR2 as SASEGT. This CDR3 has 13 residues. The CDR3 loop reads CLTGQGIYNEQFF. As DNA, the CDR3 is TGCCTGACCGGACAGGGTATCTACAATGAGCAGTTCTTC.

This chain links TRBV5-8 with TRBJ2-1; unclear D gene. Germline V gene data show CDR1 as SGHTS and CDR2 as YDEGEE. This CDR3 is 16 amino acids long. V was cut by 0 bases and J by 5 bases, with 15 bases left in between. The CDR3 region has the DNA TGTGCCAGCAGCTTGGGATTGAGAGTTGCGAACAATGAGCAGTTCTTC. This translates into CASSLGLRVANNEQFF.

The chain combines TRBV7-9 with TRBJ2-7; 7 nucleotides line up with TRBD2. CDR1 and CDR2 (germline): SEHNR, FQNEAQ (reference sequence). The junction had 5 bases not matched to a gene; V was cut back by 0 bases and J by 0 bases. The CDR3 has 16 residues. This chain's CDR3 is CASSLASGVSSYEQYF. The CDR3 nucleotides read TGTGCCAGCAGCTTAGCGAGCGGGGTAAGCTCCTACGAGCAGTACTTC.

This clone was seen a single time. V gene TRBV15 combines with J gene TRBJ2-3, with TRBD2 matching over 7 bases. The CDR3 has 16 residues. Germline V gene sequence: CDR1 LNHNV, CDR2 YYDKDF (reference sequence). Trimming took 3 bases from V and 5 from J; bases not matched to a gene: 11. The CDR3 DNA reads TGTGCCACCAGCAGTCCTCCCGGGACTATGGGAGATACGCAGTATTTT. Residues: CATSSPPGTMGDTQYF.

CDR3 protein: CASSKRDRGPAFF. The CDR3 nucleotides are TGTGCCAGCAGTAAGCGGGACAGGGGGCCGGCTTTCTTT. The V and J genes are TRBV6-5 and TRBJ1-1; 12 bases are shared with TRBD1. Unmatched junction bases numbered 6, after V lost 5 bases and J lost 11 bases. Germline V CDR1 and CDR2: MNHEY, SVGAGI. The CDR3 has 13 amino acids.